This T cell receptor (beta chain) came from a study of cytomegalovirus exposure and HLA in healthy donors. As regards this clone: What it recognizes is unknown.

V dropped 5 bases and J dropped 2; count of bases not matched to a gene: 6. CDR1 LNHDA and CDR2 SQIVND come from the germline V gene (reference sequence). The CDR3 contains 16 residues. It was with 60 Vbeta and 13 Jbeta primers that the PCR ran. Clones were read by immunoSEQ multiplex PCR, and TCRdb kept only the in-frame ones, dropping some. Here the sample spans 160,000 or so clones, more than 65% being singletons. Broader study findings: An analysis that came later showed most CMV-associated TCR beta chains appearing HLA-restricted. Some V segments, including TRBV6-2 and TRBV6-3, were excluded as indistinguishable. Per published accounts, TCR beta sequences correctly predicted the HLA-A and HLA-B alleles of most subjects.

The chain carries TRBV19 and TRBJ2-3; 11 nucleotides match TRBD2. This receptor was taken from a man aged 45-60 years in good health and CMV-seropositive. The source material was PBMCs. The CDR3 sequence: CASSLWTSGSTDTQYF. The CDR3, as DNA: TGTGCCAGTAGTCTGTGGACTAGCGGGTCCACAGATACGCAGTATTTT.